This TCR beta chain was sequenced for a study of technical replicates of blood from a handful of donors. This table comes from immunoSEQ multiplex PCR, and its TCRdb copy is limited to in-frame clones, with some not included. This table has around 58,000 clones, about 87% appearing once. The CDR3 length is 15 residues. The germline gives CDR1 MNHNS, CDR2 SASEGT. V was pared by 5 bases and J by 0 bases, with 10 bases between. Sequencing was done on a sample of PBMCs. The receptor comes from a human donor in good health. Some clones in this sample may be carry-over from other donors' samples. The chain is built from TRBV6-1 and TRBJ2-2, with D tentatively TRBD2 (6 bases). The CDR3 DNA sequence: TGTGCCAGCAGTAGCGGGCTGTCGAACACCGGGGAGCTGTTTTTT. Translating gives CASSSGLSNTGELFF.